A single T cell receptor (beta chain) is shown here with its context. This entry is derived from a study of T cell changes during pregnancy in multiple sclerosis. The method was immunoSEQ multiplex PCR; TCRdb's version includes in-frame clones alone and lacks a portion of them. The table lists about 77,000 clones, about 92% of them singletons, with approximately 2.4% in the top ten. The CDR3 sequence is 12 residues long. From germline, CDR1 is LNHDA and CDR2 SQIVND (reference sequence). Losses at the gene ends were 10 bases for V and 10 bases for J; bases not matched to a gene: 12. This sequence joins TRBV19 and TRBJ1-1; 7 nucleotides line up with TRBD1. The sequence was collected from a female donor in good health, enrolled as a control in a pregnancy study. Sequences were derived from peripheral blood, sampled after pregnancy. In nucleotides, the CDR3 is TGTGCCACAAGACAGGGCGAATCTGTAGCTTTCTTT. This encodes CATRQGESVAFF.